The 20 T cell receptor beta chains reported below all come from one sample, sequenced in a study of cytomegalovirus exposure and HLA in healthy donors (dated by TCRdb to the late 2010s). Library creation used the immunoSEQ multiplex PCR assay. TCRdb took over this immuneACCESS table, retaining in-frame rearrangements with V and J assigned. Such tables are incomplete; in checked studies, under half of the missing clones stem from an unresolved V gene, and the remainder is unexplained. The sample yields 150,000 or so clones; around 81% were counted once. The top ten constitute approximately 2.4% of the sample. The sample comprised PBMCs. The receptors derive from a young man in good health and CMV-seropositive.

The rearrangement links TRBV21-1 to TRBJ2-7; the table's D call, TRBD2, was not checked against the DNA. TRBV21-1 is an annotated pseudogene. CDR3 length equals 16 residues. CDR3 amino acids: CASSPGTSGGANEQYF. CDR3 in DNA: TGTGCCAGCAGCCCCGGGACTAGCGGGGGGGCCAACGAGCAGTACTTC.

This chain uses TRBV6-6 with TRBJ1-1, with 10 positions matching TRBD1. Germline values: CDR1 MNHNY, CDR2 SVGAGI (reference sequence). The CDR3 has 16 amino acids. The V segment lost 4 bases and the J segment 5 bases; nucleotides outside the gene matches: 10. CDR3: CASSSPGQGFRTEAFF. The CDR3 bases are TGTGCCAGCAGTTCCCCGGGACAGGGGTTTAGAACTGAAGCTTTCTTT.

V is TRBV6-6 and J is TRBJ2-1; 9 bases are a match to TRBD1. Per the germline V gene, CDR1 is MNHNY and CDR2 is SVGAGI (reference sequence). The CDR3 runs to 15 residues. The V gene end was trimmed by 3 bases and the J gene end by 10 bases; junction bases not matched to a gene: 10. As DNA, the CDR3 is TGTGCCAGCAGTTATGGGGAACAGGGGGCATGGGAGCAGTTCTTC. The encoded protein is CASSYGEQGAWEQFF.

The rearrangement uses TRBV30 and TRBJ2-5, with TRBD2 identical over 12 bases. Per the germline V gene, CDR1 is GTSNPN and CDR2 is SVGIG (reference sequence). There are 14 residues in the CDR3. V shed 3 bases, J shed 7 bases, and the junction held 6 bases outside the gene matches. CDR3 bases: TGTGCCTGGAGGCGAACTAGCGGGGGGTCGACCCAGTACTTC. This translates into CAWRRTSGGSTQYF.

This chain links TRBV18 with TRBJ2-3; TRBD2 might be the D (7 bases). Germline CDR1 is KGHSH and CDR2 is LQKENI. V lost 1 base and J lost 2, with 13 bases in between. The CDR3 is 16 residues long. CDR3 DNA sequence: TGTGCCAGCTCACCACAGACGGGGGGCTTCACAGATACGCAGTATTTT. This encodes CASSPQTGGFTDTQYF. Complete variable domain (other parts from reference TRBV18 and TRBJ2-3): NAGVMQNPRHLVRRRGQEARLRCSPMKGHSHVYWYRQLPEEGLKFMVYLQKENIIDESGMPKERFSAEFPKEGPSILRIQQVVRGDSAAYFCASSPQTGGFTDTQYFGPGTRLTVL.

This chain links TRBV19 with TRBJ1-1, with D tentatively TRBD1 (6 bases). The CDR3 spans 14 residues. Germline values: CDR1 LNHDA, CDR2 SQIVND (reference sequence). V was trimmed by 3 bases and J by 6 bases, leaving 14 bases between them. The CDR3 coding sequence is TGTGCCAGTAGTATCTGGGGGGGCGCAGCTGAAGCTTTCTTT. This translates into CASSIWGGAAEAFF.

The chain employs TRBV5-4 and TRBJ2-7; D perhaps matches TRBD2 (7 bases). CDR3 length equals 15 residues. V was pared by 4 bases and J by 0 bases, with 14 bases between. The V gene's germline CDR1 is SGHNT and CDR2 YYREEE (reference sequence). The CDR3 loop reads CASSPKGDYSYEQYF. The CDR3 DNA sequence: TGTGCCAGCAGCCCTAAGGGGGACTACTCCTACGAGCAGTACTTC. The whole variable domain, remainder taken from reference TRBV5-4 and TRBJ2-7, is ETGVTQSPTHLIKTRGQQVTLRCSSQSGHNTVSWYQQALGQGPQFIFQYYREEENGRGNFPPRFSGLQFPNYSSELNVNALELDDSALYLCASSPKGDYSYEQYFGPGTRLTVT.

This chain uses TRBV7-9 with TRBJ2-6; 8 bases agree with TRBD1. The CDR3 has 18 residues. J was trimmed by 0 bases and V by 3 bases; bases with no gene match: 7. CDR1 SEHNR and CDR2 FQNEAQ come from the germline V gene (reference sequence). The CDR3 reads CASSLNRDRNSGANVLTF. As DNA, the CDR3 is TGTGCCAGCAGCTTGAACCGGGACAGGAACTCTGGGGCCAACGTCCTGACTTTC.

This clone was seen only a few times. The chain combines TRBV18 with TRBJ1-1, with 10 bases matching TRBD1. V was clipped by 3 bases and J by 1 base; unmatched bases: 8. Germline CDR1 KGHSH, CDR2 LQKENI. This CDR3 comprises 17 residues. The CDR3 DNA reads TGTGCCAGCTCACCCACTTCCCGGGACAGGGGGAACACTGAAGCTTTCTTT. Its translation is CASSPTSRDRGNTEAFF.

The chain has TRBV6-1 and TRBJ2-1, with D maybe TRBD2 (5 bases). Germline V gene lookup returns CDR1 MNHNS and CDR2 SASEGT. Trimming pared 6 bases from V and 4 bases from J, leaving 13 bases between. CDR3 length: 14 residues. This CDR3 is CASSGELGYNEQFF. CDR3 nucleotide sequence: TGTGCCAGCAGCGGGGAGCTGGGATACAATGAGCAGTTCTTC.

The CDR3 sequence: CASSRDRPYGYTF. CDR3 sequence (DNA): TGTGCCAGCAGCCGCGACAGGCCCTATGGCTACACCTTC. V gene TRBV7-2 combines with J gene TRBJ1-2; a possible D gene is TRBD1 (6 bases). The CDR3 totals 13 residues. Trimming took off 5 bases at V and 4 bases at J, with 11 bases between the two ends. Germline lookup yields CDR1 SGHTA and CDR2 FQGNSA.

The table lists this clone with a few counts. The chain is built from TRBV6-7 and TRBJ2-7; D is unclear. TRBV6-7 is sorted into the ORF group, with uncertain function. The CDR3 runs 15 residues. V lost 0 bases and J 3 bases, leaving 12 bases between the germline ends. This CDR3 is CASSYSAPANYEQYF. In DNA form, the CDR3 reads TGTGCCAGCAGTTACTCTGCGCCCGCCAACTACGAGCAGTACTTC.

DNA of the CDR3: TGCGCCAGCAGTGAGCACGGTGCCCCGGGAGAGACCCAGTACTTC. Its translation is CASSEHGAPGETQYF. The rearrangement uses TRBV10-1 and TRBJ2-5, with D uncertain. The germline CDR1 and CDR2 sequences are WNHNN and SYGVQD (reference sequence). Trimming removed 2 bases from V and 4 bases from J, with 14 bases in between. This CDR3 has 15 amino acids.

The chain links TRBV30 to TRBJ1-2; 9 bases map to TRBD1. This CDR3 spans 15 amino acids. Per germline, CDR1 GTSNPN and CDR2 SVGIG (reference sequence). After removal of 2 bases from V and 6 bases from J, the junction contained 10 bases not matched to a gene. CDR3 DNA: TGTGCCTGGAGTATAGAGTGGACAGGGGTAAATGGCTACACCTTC. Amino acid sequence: CAWSIEWTGVNGYTF. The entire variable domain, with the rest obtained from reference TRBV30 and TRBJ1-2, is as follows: SQTIHQWPATLVQPVGSPLSLECTVEGTSNPNLYWYRQAAGRGLQLLFYSVGIGQISSEVPQNLSASRPQDRQFILSSKKLLLSDSGFYLCAWSIEWTGVNGYTFGSGTRLTVV.

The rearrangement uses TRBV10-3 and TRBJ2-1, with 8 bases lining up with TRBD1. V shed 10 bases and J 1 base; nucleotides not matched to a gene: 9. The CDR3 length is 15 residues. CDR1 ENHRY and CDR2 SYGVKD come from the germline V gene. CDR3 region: CATSGGAGSYNEQFF. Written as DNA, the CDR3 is TGTGCCACCTCAGGGGGCGCGGGATCCTACAATGAGCAGTTCTTC.

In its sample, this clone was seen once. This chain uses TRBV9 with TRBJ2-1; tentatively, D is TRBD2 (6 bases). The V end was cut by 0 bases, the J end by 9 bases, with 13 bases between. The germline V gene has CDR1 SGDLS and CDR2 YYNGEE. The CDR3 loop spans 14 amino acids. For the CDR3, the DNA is TGTGCCAGCAGCGTAGCTGGGAGCGGGCGTGAGCAGTTCTTC. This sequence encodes CASSVAGSGREQFF.

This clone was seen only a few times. DNA of the CDR3: TGTGCCAGCAGCATACGTCTAGCGGGGGCTGGGGATACGCAGTATTTT. Translating gives CASSIRLAGAGDTQYF. J is TRBJ2-3 and V is TRBV7-2, with 10 bases identical to TRBD2. Germline V gene data show CDR1 as SGHTA and CDR2 as FQGNSA. The CDR3 is 16 amino acids. The V gene end was trimmed by 5 bases and the J gene end by 6 bases; junction bases not matched to a gene: 11.

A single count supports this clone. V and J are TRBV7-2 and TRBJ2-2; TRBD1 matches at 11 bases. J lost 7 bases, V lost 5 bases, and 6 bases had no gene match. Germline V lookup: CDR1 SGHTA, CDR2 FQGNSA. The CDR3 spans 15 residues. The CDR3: CASSLLGQGVGELFF. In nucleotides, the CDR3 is TGTGCCAGCAGCCTCCTGGGACAGGGGGTCGGGGAGCTGTTTTTT.

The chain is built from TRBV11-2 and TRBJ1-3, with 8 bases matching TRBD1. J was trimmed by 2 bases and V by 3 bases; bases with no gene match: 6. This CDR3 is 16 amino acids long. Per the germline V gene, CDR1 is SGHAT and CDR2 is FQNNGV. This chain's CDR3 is CASSLGQAEAGNTIYF. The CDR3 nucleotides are TGTGCCAGCAGCTTGGGACAGGCAGAGGCTGGAAACACCATATATTTT.

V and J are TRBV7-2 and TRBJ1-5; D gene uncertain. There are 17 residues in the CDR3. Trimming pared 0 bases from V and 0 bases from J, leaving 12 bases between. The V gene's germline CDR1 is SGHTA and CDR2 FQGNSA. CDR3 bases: TGTGCCAGCAGCTTAGCGCTAGGATCTGATAGCAATCAGCCCCAGCATTTT. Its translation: CASSLALGSDSNQPQHF.